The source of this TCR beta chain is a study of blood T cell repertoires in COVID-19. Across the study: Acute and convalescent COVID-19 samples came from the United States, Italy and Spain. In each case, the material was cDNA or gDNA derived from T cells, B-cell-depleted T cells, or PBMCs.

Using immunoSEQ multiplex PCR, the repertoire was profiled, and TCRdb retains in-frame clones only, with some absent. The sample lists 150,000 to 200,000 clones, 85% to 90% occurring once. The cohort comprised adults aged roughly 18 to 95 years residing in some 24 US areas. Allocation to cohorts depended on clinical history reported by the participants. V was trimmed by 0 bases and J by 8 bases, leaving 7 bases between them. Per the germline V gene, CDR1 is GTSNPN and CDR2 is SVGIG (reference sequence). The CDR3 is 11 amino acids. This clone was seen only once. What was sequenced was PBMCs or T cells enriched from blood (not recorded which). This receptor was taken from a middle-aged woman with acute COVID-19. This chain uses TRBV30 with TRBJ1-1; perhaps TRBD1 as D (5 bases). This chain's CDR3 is CAWSVQGEAFF. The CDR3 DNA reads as TGTGCCTGGAGTGTTCAGGGAGAAGCTTTCTTT.